This paragraph covers one TCR beta chain sequence. The authors ran a second PCR of about 6 to 12 cycles using a sample-barcoded 5' primer and a J-beta primer mix. TCRdb itself ran the 5' RACE reads through MiXCR, one entry per CDR3 protein. The sample has more than 750,000 distinct CDR3 sequences; almost 30% are singletons. The sample belongs to a study of blood T cells in healthy people across ages. CDR1 and CDR2 (germline): LNHDA, SQIVND (reference sequence). V dropped 5 bases and J dropped 8 bases, with 15 bases sitting between them. This CDR3 spans 13 amino acids. These data also formed part of another study, on T cells of mothers and their children.

This chain uses TRBV19 with TRBJ1-1; no firm D call. Sequencing was carried out using blood. This TCR came from a woman aged 40 to 49 in good health. CDR3: CASSAPGEAEAFF. Here the CDR3 DNA reads TGTGCCAGTAGTGCCCCTGGCGAGGCCGAAGCTTTCTTT. The full variable domain, rest sourced from reference TRBV19 and TRBJ1-1, is DGGITQSPKYLFRKEGQNVTLSCEQNLNHDAMYWYRQDPGQGLRLIYYSQIVNDFQKGDIAEGYSVSREKKESFPLTVTSAQKNPTAFYLCASSAPGEAEAFFGQGTRLTVV.